Following are 24 T cell receptor beta chains from one sample sequenced in a study of cytomegalovirus exposure and HLA in healthy donors. The study ran its PCR with 60 Vbeta and 13 Jbeta primers. The data were produced by immunoSEQ multiplex PCR, yet TCRdb's version contains in-frame clones alone and is incomplete. Among 120,000 to 150,000 clones listed, roughly 70% were seen once. The specimen was PBMCs. The receptors come from a man between 60 and 75 years old in good health and CMV-seronegative.

This clone was seen a handful of times. The J gene is TRBJ2-5, the V gene TRBV7-2, with a weak D call TRBD2 (6 bases). The CDR3 has 14 residues. Trimming stripped 0 bases from V and 3 bases from J, with 8 bases between. Germline-derived CDR1 and CDR2 are SGHTA and FQGNSA. The CDR3 loop is CASSLAWGEETQYF. The CDR3 DNA sequence: TGTGCCAGCAGCTTAGCATGGGGGGAAGAGACCCAGTACTTC.

The chain recombines TRBV6-5 with TRBJ1-6; TRBD1 matches 8 bases. Unmatched junction bases numbered 4, after V lost 5 bases and J lost 7 bases. Germline CDR1 MNHEY, CDR2 SVGAGI. This CDR3 region has 14 residues. CDR3 in amino acids: CASSQGAPNSPLHF. In nucleotides, the CDR3 is TGTGCCAGCAGTCAGGGGGCGCCCAATTCACCCCTCCACTTT.

The genes are TRBV5-4 and TRBJ2-7; D unclear. Trimming took off 7 bases at V and 6 bases at J, with 20 bases between the two ends. The V gene's germline CDR1 is SGHNT and CDR2 YYREEE (reference sequence). The CDR3 is 14 amino acids. DNA of the CDR3: TGTGCCAGCGCCCCGGAATCCCCATCGGGCGAGCAGTACTTC. Amino acid sequence: CASAPESPSGEQYF.

The chain recombines TRBV7-9 with TRBJ2-7; D is uncertain. CDR1 and CDR2 (germline): SEHNR, FQNEAQ (reference sequence). The V end was cut by 3 bases, the J end by 2 bases, with 11 bases between. The CDR3 sequence is 14 residues long. CDR3 amino acids: CASSFDQVAYEQYF. The DNA of the CDR3 is TGTGCCAGCAGCTTCGACCAGGTTGCCTACGAGCAGTACTTC.

This clone was recorded once. V gene TRBV19 combines with J gene TRBJ1-1; D gene uncertain. CDR1 and CDR2 (germline): LNHDA, SQIVND (reference sequence). Trimming stripped 5 bases from V and 0 bases from J, with 10 bases between. The CDR3 runs to 14 residues. The CDR3 DNA follows: TGTGCCAGTAGTCGGGGAACAGTGAACACTGAAGCTTTCTTT. Translating gives CASSRGTVNTEAFF.

This clone was seen a few times. The CDR3 spells CAIRTGTRMNTGELFF. The CDR3 nucleotides are TGTGCCATCAGAACCGGGACTAGGATGAACACCGGGGAGCTGTTTTTT. The rearrangement joins TRBV10-3 to TRBJ2-2; TRBD2 matches at 8 bases. The CDR3 has 16 residues. The ends lost 6 bases at V and 1 base at J; junction bases unmatched: 7. CDR1 is ENHRY and CDR2 is SYGVKD in the germline V gene.

The sample holds a few counts of this clone. This chain connects TRBV9 to TRBJ2-2; D might be TRBD1 (5 bases). CDR3 length: 16 amino acids. Trimming cost V 3 bases and J 2 bases, with 14 bases left between them. CDR1 and CDR2 (germline): SGDLS, YYNGEE. The CDR3 DNA is TGTGCCAGCAGCGCCAGGGAATCGATTAACACCGGGGAGCTGTTTTTT. Amino acids: CASSARESINTGELFF.

The chain is built from TRBV29-1 and TRBJ2-6; 8 bases are a match to TRBD1. Germline values: CDR1 SQVTM, CDR2 ANQGSEA. V dropped 6 bases and J dropped 2; count of bases not matched to a gene: 3. The CDR3 consists of 14 residues. The CDR3 protein is CSVTGGTGANVLTF. CDR3 in DNA: TGCAGCGTAACAGGGGGAACTGGGGCCAACGTCCTGACTTTC.

The chain recombines TRBV7-3 with TRBJ1-1, with D maybe TRBD1 (6 bases). This CDR3 has 16 amino acids. V was pared by 5 bases and J by 6 bases, with 22 bases between. CDR1 and CDR2 from the germline V gene are SGHTA and FQGTGA. In DNA form, the CDR3 reads TGTGCCAGCAGCCCCTCGACAGGTACCCTCGGGGCTGAAGCTTTCTTT. This gives the protein CASSPSTGTLGAEAFF.

This clone has just a few counts. This rearrangement joins TRBV7-9 to TRBJ2-3; D perhaps matches TRBD1 (5 bases). Deletions cut 3 bases from V and 4 bases from J, with 14 bases between. Germline assignment: CDR1 SEHNR and CDR2 FQNEAQ (reference sequence). The CDR3 has 15 residues. CDR3 in amino acids: CASSLERGDPDTQYF. CDR3 nucleotide sequence: TGTGCCAGCAGCTTGGAAAGGGGTGATCCAGATACGCAGTATTTT. Complete variable domain (other parts from reference TRBV7-9 and TRBJ2-3): DTGVSQNPRHKITKRGQNVTFRCDPISEHNRLYWYRQTLGQGPEFLTYFQNEAQLEKSRLLSDRFSAERPKGSFSTLEIQRTEQGDSAMYLCASSLERGDPDTQYFGPGTRLTVL.

The table lists this clone with a few counts. One end of the junction fails to match germline, which may point to a read error. The genes are TRBV7-9 and TRBJ2-7; 15 bases map to TRBD2. Looked up from germline, CDR1 is SEHNR and CDR2 is FQNEAQ (reference sequence). The CDR3 is 19 residues long. The CDR3 loop is CSSSPFRGLAGGISNEQYF. CDR3 bases: TGTTCCAGCAGCCCCTTCCGGGGACTAGCGGGAGGTATATCGAACGAGCAGTACTTC.

The chain employs TRBV18 and TRBJ2-7, with D possibly being TRBD1 (5 bases). The V end was cut by 4 bases, the J end by 4 bases, with 11 bases between. The CDR3 has 13 residues. Looked up from germline, CDR1 is KGHSH and CDR2 is LQKENI. CDR3 residues: CASSLRQSYEQYF. The CDR3 coding sequence is TGTGCCAGCTCACTTCGACAGTCATACGAGCAGTACTTC.

The chain combines TRBV30 with TRBJ2-6; D may be TRBD2 (5 bases). Trimming took 2 bases from V and 2 from J, leaving 19 bases between them. The CDR3 sequence is 18 residues long. In germline, CDR1 is GTSNPN, CDR2 SVGIG (reference sequence). CDR3 amino acids: CAWSSFPGNGPGANVLTF. In DNA, the CDR3 is TGTGCCTGGAGTTCTTTCCCGGGGAACGGACCTGGGGCCAACGTCCTGACTTTC. The variable domain in full, with the rest retrieved from reference TRBV30 and TRBJ2-6, is SQTIHQWPATLVQPVGSPLSLECTVEGTSNPNLYWYRQAAGRGLQLLFYSVGIGQISSEVPQNLSASRPQDRQFILSSKKLLLSDSGFYLCAWSSFPGNGPGANVLTFGAGSRLTVL.

This clone was seen a single time. This chain connects TRBV19 to TRBJ1-5; 7 bases line up with TRBD1. CDR1 is LNHDA, CDR2 SQIVND, per germline (reference sequence). Trimming cost V 4 bases and J 0 bases; bases outside gene matches: 6. CDR3 size: 16 residues. Here the CDR3 reads CASSTRDSYSNQPQHF. The CDR3 nucleotides are TGTGCCAGTAGTACCCGGGACAGCTATAGCAATCAGCCCCAGCATTTT.

This rearrangement joins TRBV7-8 to TRBJ2-2; D possibly corresponds to TRBD1 (7 bases). CDR3 length equals 13 residues. V was shortened by 5 bases and J by 7 bases, with 11 bases between the two germline ends. CDR1 is SGHVS and CDR2 is FQNEAQ in the germline V gene. The CDR3 bases are TGTGCCAGCAGCAGGGGGCGGGACGGGGAGCTGTTTTTT. Its translation: CASSRGRDGELFF.

The chain recombines TRBV7-8 with TRBJ2-2, with unresolved D. Germline CDR1 is SGHVS and CDR2 is FQNEAQ. Trimming removed 1 base at V and 6 bases at J, with 6 bases between. The length of the CDR3 is 13 residues. The CDR3 sequence: CASSLELAGELFF. CDR3 coding DNA: TGTGCCAGCAGCTTAGAGCTGGCCGGGGAGCTGTTTTTT.

J is TRBJ2-7 and V is TRBV27; TRBD1 agrees at 8 bases. Germline CDR1 is MNHEY and CDR2 is SMNVEV (reference sequence). V lost 5 bases, J lost 0 bases, and 9 bases stayed unmatched. This CDR3 contains 16 residues. CDR3 DNA: TGTGCCAGCAGTACCTGGACAGGGCTGAGCTCCTACGAGCAGTACTTC. Encoded protein: CASSTWTGLSSYEQYF.

The DNA for the CDR3 is TGTGCCAGCAGCCCCGAGAGCGGGGCCGGGCTGGAGCAGTTCTTC. It codes for CASSPESGAGLEQFF. The chain links TRBV11-1 to TRBJ2-1; 7 bases line up with TRBD2. Germline V gene data show CDR1 as SGHAT and CDR2 as FQDESV (reference sequence). Trimming took 5 bases from V and 10 from J; bases not matched to a gene: 14. The CDR3 spans 15 residues. Looking up the rest from reference TRBV11-1 and TRBJ2-1 gives the full variable domain: EAEVAQSPRYKITEKSQAVAFWCDPISGHATLYWYRQILGQGPELLVQFQDESVVDDSQLPKDRFSAERLKGVDSTLKIQPAELGDSAMYLCASSPESGAGLEQFFGPGTRLTVL.

The genes are TRBV15 and TRBJ2-1; 8 nucleotides line up with TRBD2. Looked up from germline, CDR1 is LNHNV and CDR2 is YYDKDF (reference sequence). The CDR3 runs to 16 residues. J was trimmed by 5 bases and V by 0 bases; bases with no gene match: 6. CDR3 nucleotide sequence: TGTGCCACCAGCAGAGAGTTTAGGCGGGAGGACAATGAGCAGTTCTTC. This encodes CATSREFRREDNEQFF.

The V gene is TRBV5-4, the J gene TRBJ2-7, with TRBD1 matching over 7 bases. This CDR3 is built from 13 residues. CDR1 is SGHNT, CDR2 YYREEE, per germline (reference sequence). V lost 0 bases to trimming and J lost 12 bases; unmatched junction nucleotides: 9. In DNA, the CDR3 is TGTGCCAGCAGCTTGGCCGGCTCGACAGGGACGTACTTC. Protein product: CASSLAGSTGTYF.

The chain recombines TRBV7-8 with TRBJ1-2; D possibly corresponds to TRBD1 (6 bases). CDR1 is SGHVS, CDR2 FQNEAQ, per germline. The CDR3 has 13 amino acids. Deletions cut 1 base from V and 4 bases from J, with 7 bases between. In nucleotides, the CDR3 is TGTGCCAGCAGCTTAGGGGGGCCCTATGGCTACACCTTC. As protein: CASSLGGPYGYTF.

This rearrangement joins TRBV5-4 to TRBJ2-3; the match to TRBD2 covers 13 bases. Germline CDR1 reads SGHNT; CDR2 reads YYREEE (reference sequence). CDR3 length equals 17 residues. The ends lost 4 bases at V and 0 bases at J; junction bases unmatched: 5. The chain's CDR3 is CASSRGTSGASTDTQYF. The CDR3 DNA reads as TGTGCCAGCAGCCGAGGGACTAGCGGGGCGAGCACAGATACGCAGTATTTT. Drawing the rest from reference TRBV5-4 and TRBJ2-3, the complete variable domain is ETGVTQSPTHLIKTRGQQVTLRCSSQSGHNTVSWYQQALGQGPQFIFQYYREEENGRGNFPPRFSGLQFPNYSSELNVNALELDDSALYLCASSRGTSGASTDTQYFGPGTRLTVL.

This chain connects TRBV19 to TRBJ1-1; TRBD1 might be the D (5 bases). Trimming took 1 base from V and 3 from J, leaving 18 bases between them. Germline V gene lookup returns CDR1 LNHDA and CDR2 SQIVND (reference sequence). The CDR3 has 17 amino acids. The CDR3 reads CASSIVGSPGGDTEAFF. CDR3 in DNA: TGTGCCAGTAGTATAGTCGGCAGTCCCGGAGGGGACACTGAAGCTTTCTTT.

The chain couples TRBV7-9 to TRBJ2-7, with 7 positions matching TRBD2. The CDR3 is made up of 16 amino acids. J lost 2 bases, V lost 0 bases, and 7 bases had no gene match. Germline V CDR1 and CDR2: SEHNR, FQNEAQ (reference sequence). The CDR3 region is CASSLARPSGAYEQYF. Written as DNA, the CDR3 is TGTGCCAGCAGCTTAGCGAGACCTAGCGGAGCCTACGAGCAGTACTTC.